This T cell receptor beta chain was recorded in a study of CD8 T cells in ankylosing spondylitis. General study results and limits: Relatively scarce in peripheral blood, disease-linked clones were CD8+. Certain motif variants had earlier been reported in reactive arthritis synovial fluid and blood. A motif in TCR beta, a set of roughly eight highly homologous variants, appeared characteristic of ankylosing spondylitis blood. Clones linked to disease were reported to show significant enrichment in matched ankylosing spondylitis synovial fluid.

CDR3 length: 12 amino acids. Germline V gene data show CDR1 as MNHEY and CDR2 as SVGAGI. V was clipped by 10 bases and J by 7 bases, with 16 bases between them. TCRdb reanalysed the 5' RACE reads using MiXCR and keeps one entry per CDR3 protein. The table includes about 250,000 distinct CDR3 sequences, 15% to 20% detected once. This clonotype was detected ten times or more. The target antigen is unknown. Sequenced: blood, either unsorted or a sorted T cell fraction (not recorded which). This chain joins TRBV6-5 and TRBJ1-2; weak D call: TRBD1 (5 bases). This clonotype was obtained from a male donor with ankylosing spondylitis or in good health (not recorded which). Written as DNA, the CDR3 is TGTGCCACCCGGAGACAGTCAAGTGGCTACACCTTC. Translating it yields CATRRQSSGYTF.